Described below is a single T cell receptor beta chain sequence and its context. This entry belongs to a study of blood T cell repertoires in COVID-19. Germline V gene sequence: CDR1 SGDLS, CDR2 YYNGEE. This CDR3 has 15 residues. J gave up 0 bases and V 3 bases, and 2 bases lay outside the gene matches. Original methodology: Estimates of nucleated cell counts were drawn from the amplification of reference gene primers. The assay was immunoSEQ multiplex PCR, and TCRdb's table has in-frame clones only and misses some. D and trimming come from the DNA, and the V and J calls and clone size come from that table. The sample includes more than 80,000 clones, 86% of them seen just once.

The receptor was isolated from a man aged 45-65 years with active COVID-19. The V gene is TRBV9, the J gene TRBJ2-1; TRBD2 agrees at 8 bases. The sample taken for sequencing was peripheral blood. CDR3 region: CASSASGSSYNEQFF. Written as DNA, the CDR3 is TGTGCCAGCAGCGCCAGCGGGAGCTCCTACAATGAGCAGTTCTTC.